The 2 T cell receptor beta chains below were found in one sample sequenced in a study of blood T cells in healthy people across ages. Together with a sample-barcoded 5' primer, a J-beta primer mix was included in a second PCR lasting about 6 to 12 cycles. TCRdb re-analysed the 5' RACE reads in MiXCR, keeping a single row per CDR3 protein. The table has around 1,500,000 distinct CDR3 sequences, 40% to 50% seen once. The sample comprised blood. These receptor sequences come from a woman younger than 30 in good health.

The rearrangement joins TRBV20-1 to TRBJ1-4, with a weak D call TRBD1 (5 bases). This CDR3 is built from 13 residues. V lost 6 bases and J 8 bases, leaving 16 bases between the germline ends. Germline V lookup: CDR1 DFQATT, CDR2 SNEGSKA (reference sequence). The CDR3 coding sequence is TGCAGTGCCCGGGAGGGGCGAGGCGAAAAACTGTTTTTT. As protein: CSAREGRGEKLFF.

This clonotype was counted a few times. The gene calls are TRBV11-2 and TRBJ2-5; D perhaps matches TRBD2 (6 bases). CDR1 is SGHAT, CDR2 FQNNGV, per germline. Trimming shortened V by 1 base and J by 5 bases, and 14 bases separated the two germline ends. The CDR3 consists of 15 residues. CDR3 loop: CASSLVRGREETQYF. For the CDR3, the DNA is TGTGCCAGCAGCTTAGTGCGGGGTCGGGAGGAGACCCAGTACTTC.